The clone carrying this T cell receptor (beta chain) has only a few counts. The data were taken from a study of T cells in Graves' hyperthyroidism and ophthalmopathy. Overall study: Before treatment of any kind, peripheral blood was taken at initial diagnosis.

RNA transcripts served as the template for amplifying TCR beta CDR3 regions. The primer set for the first-round RT-PCR of the TCR CDR3 was HTBI. TCRdb reanalysed the multiplex PCR reads using MiXCR and keeps one entry per CDR3 protein. The sample lists 300,000 to 400,000 distinct CDR3 sequences, 18% occurring once. This CDR3 spans 13 amino acids. Germline V gene data show CDR1 as SGHTA and CDR2 as FQGTGA. Trimming cost V 5 bases and J 0 bases, with 6 bases left between them. Exclusion criteria comprised uncontrolled infection, other autoimmune disease, pregnancy or lactation. Every diagnosis used clinical symptoms, serum thyroxine and TRAb, thyroid ultrasound and orbital computed tomography.

What was sequenced was blood. This TCR derives from a woman aged 45-65 years with Graves' hyperthyroidism. The chain uses TRBV7-3 and TRBJ2-3; D uncertain. CDR3 DNA: TGTGCCAGCAGCCAGAGAAGCACAGATACGCAGTATTTT. It encodes CASSQRSTDTQYF.